These T cell receptor beta chains were read from a single sample in a study of blood T cell repertoires in COVID-19. The data were produced by immunoSEQ multiplex PCR, yet TCRdb's version contains in-frame clones alone and is incomplete. The sample includes 55,000 to 60,000 clones, 70% to 90% of them seen just once. The sequenced material came from peripheral blood. These receptors all stem from a man in his forties with active COVID-19. Both conserved end residues are part of each CDR3. The D gene is left open where the match is weak. The size of a clone is reported for some rows only, either as once, few or many, or as a class for expanded clones.

cdr3_nt cdr3_aa j_call clone_size cdr3_length d_call v_call
TGCGCCAGCAGCCAAGTTGGGGTCTATAGGACAGGGGCCTACGAGCAGTACTTC CASSQVGVYRTGAYEQYF TRBJ2-7 . 18 TRBD1 TRBV4-1
TGTGCCAGCAGCGTAGAGGACAGCCACCCAACCTTACAAGGCTACACCTTC CASSVEDSHPTLQGYTF TRBJ1-2 many 17 . TRBV9
TGTGCCAGCAGCCAGACGGGAACACTAGCGGGGAGCACAGATACGCAGTATTTT CASSQTGTLAGSTDTQYF TRBJ2-3 . 18 TRBD2 TRBV4-2
TGTGCCAGCAGTTTGCCTGGACAGGTTAAAGCTTTCTTT CASSLPGQVKAFF TRBJ1-1 . 13 TRBD1 TRBV28
TGTGCCAGCAGTGAAGCGTATCAAACGACAGGTGATCCTTCTAGAGCCAACGTCCTGACTTTC CASSEAYQTTGDPSRANVLTF TRBJ2-6 . 21 . TRBV6-1
TGTGCCAGCAGCTTAGTTCCAGGGAGGGAATTCTTC CASSLVPGREFF TRBJ2-1 . 12 TRBD2 TRBV11-3
TGCGCCAGCAGCCTAGCGGGAGGGGCAGATACGCAGTATTTT CASSLAGGADTQYF TRBJ2-3 once 14 TRBD2 TRBV10-2
TGTGCCAGCAGCCCCACCGGGGGACTAGCTAGCGATGAGCAGTTCTTC CASSPTGGLASDEQFF TRBJ2-1 once 16 TRBD2 TRBV7-2
TGTGCCAGCAGTTCCCCTAGCGTGACCTACGAGCAGTACTTC CASSSPSVTYEQYF TRBJ2-7 . 14 . TRBV6-6
TGTGCCACCAGCAGAGCTGCGGGTTGGGGCACTGAAGCTTTCTTT CATSRAAGWGTEAFF TRBJ1-1 . 15 . TRBV15
TGTGCCATCAGGTCCGGGACAGGGGGGTCAACCCAGTACTTC CAIRSGTGGSTQYF TRBJ2-5 once 14 TRBD1 TRBV10-3
TGTGCCAGCAGCGCAGGGGGTGACTATGGCTACACCTTC CASSAGGDYGYTF TRBJ1-2 . 13 TRBD1 TRBV9
TGTGCCAGCAGTTCTCATGGGACAGGGCTAAGGGATGGCTACACCTTC CASSSHGTGLRDGYTF TRBJ1-2 . 16 TRBD1 TRBV28
TGTGCCAGCAGCTTTTCAGGGGCTGGAAACACCATATATTTT CASSFSGAGNTIYF TRBJ1-3 . 14 . TRBV11-2